There are many counts of the clone carrying this TCR beta chain. As yet, its antigen is unknown. This entry is derived from a study of T-cell memory formation after mild COVID-19. Study-level results: Researchers found some responding clones in pre-infection memory, a sign that cross-reactive memory joined.

CDR3 length: 16 residues. Per the germline V gene, CDR1 is LGHNA and CDR2 is YSLEER. With 4 bases removed from V and 7 bases from J, the gap between germline ends came to 17 bases. TCRdb re-called the 5' RACE reads through MiXCR, storing one row per CDR3 protein. This table holds about 34,000 distinct CDR3 sequences, 7% to 8% found once. The sequence derives from a man between 18 and 35 years old who had mild COVID-19 (a few samples of this study predate the infection). Cell type and time point are not known. V is TRBV4-3 and J is TRBJ2-6, with a tentative D call TRBD1 (5 bases). Specimen: PBMCs or a T cell subset sorted from them (not recorded which). CDR3 DNA sequence: TGCGCCAGCAGCCCTTCTGCAAGGGGAAGAGCCAACGTCCTGACTTTC. Its translation: CASSPSARGRANVLTF.